Shown below are 8 T cell receptor beta chains from a single sample sequenced in a study of T cell clonality in common variable immunodeficiency. Whole-study findings and limits: Common variable immunodeficiency TCR beta sequences reportedly had fewer deletions and N-nucleotide insertions.

Measured with immunoSEQ multiplex PCR; TCRdb has only the in-frame clones, and not every one. There are under 25,000 clones in the sample, none observed a single time. No antigen has been identified for these receptors. What was sequenced was peripheral blood mononuclear cells. These receptors were taken from a human donor with common variable immunodeficiency.

This clone was detected a few times. With the read ending 3 residues before the CDR3 end, the germline J gene is used to fill in that end. V usage is TRBV7-2 and J usage is TRBJ2-1, with TRBD2 identical over 7 bases. V shed 6 bases and J 6 bases; nucleotides not matched to a gene: 11. This CDR3 is 15 amino acids long. Germline assignment: CDR1 SGHTA and CDR2 FQGNSA. CDR3 in amino acids: CASSSGIGLVNEQFF. The sequenced CDR3 bases are TGTGCCAGCAGTTCCGGGATCGGACTAGTCAATGAG.

This clone has a count of ten or more. The read ends 3 residues early relative to the CDR3; the germline J gene fills the gap. The chain uses TRBV7-2 and TRBJ2-7; 10 nucleotides agree with TRBD2. CDR3 size: 14 residues. CDR1 and CDR2 from the germline V gene are SGHTA and FQGNSA. Germline trimming cut 6 bases from V and 4 bases from J; bases unmatched to any gene: 6. The chain's CDR3 is CASSLEGLAYEQYF. Partial CDR3 DNA: TGTGCCAGCAGTCTAGAGGGACTAGCGTACGAG.

Comments on this clone: The read stops 3 residues short of the end of the CDR3; the missing end is completed from the germline J gene. The chain employs TRBV2 and TRBJ2-7, with 9 bases matching TRBD1. The V and J ends lost 7 bases and 3 bases, in that order; junction bases with no gene match: 10. CDR1 is SNHLY, CDR2 FYNNEI, per germline. CDR3 length: 15 amino acids. CDR3 DNA (partial): TGTGCCAGCACCTTTGACAGGGGGGTTTACTACGAG. This translates into CASTFDRGVYYE. The CDR3 in full is CASTFDRGVYYEQYF.

This clone occurred many times. CDR3 bases read: TGTGCCAGCTCACCTTTCCAGGCGGGGTCGCGCACCGGGGAG. This codes for CASSPFQAGSRTGE. The whole CDR3 is CASSPFQAGSRTGELFF. The gene calls are TRBV18 and TRBJ2-2; D is perhaps TRBD2 (6 bases). The read falls 3 residues short of the CDR3 end, and the missing part is taken from the germline J gene. Trimming stripped 3 bases from V and 4 bases from J, with 18 bases between. The CDR3 totals 17 residues. Looked up from germline, CDR1 is KGHSH and CDR2 is LQKENI.

This clone was detected only a few times. The missing CDR3 end, 3 residues past where the read stops, is filled in from the germline J gene. The chain couples TRBV5-5 to TRBJ2-1; TRBD2 is a possible D gene (6 bases). Deletions cut 4 bases from V and 5 bases from J, with 16 bases between. In germline, CDR1 is SGHKS, CDR2 YYEKEE (reference sequence). The CDR3 runs 15 residues. This chain's CDR3 is CASSPRTMEHNEQFF. The sequenced CDR3 bases are TGTGCCAGCAGCCCCCGGACTATGGAGCACAATGAG.

CDR3 DNA (partial): TGTGCCAGCAGTGCGGGACAGGGGTGGTCCTACGAG. The encoded protein is CASSAGQGWSYE. The entire CDR3 reads CASSAGQGWSYEQYF. V and J are TRBV6-2 or TRBV6-3 and TRBJ2-7; 10 positions match TRBD1. Read data end 3 residues before the CDR3 end; the end is taken from the germline J gene. V gave up 5 bases and J gave up 1 base; unmatched junction bases: 5. Germline loops: CDR1 MNHEY, CDR2 SVGEGT. CDR3 size: 15 residues.

This clone was seen many times. Sequencing ends 3 residues short of the CDR3 end; the germline J gene provides the rest. The rearrangement uses TRBV7-8 and TRBJ1-2; TRBD1 is a possible D gene (5 bases). Trimming shortened V by 4 bases and J by 4 bases, and 25 bases separated the two germline ends. Looked up from germline, CDR1 is SGHVS and CDR2 is FQNEAQ. The CDR3 consists of 18 residues. CDR3 protein: CASSSPKDSEFPVYGYTF. CDR3 bases read: TGTGCCAGCAGCTCGCCCAAAGACAGCGAATTTCCCGTCTATGGC. Full variable domain (remainder filled in from reference TRBV7-8 and TRBJ1-2): GAGVSQSPRYKVAKRGQDVALRCDPISGHVSLFWYQQALGQGPEFLTYFQNEAQLDKSGLPSDRFFAERPEGSVSTLKIQRTQQEDSAVYLCASSSPKDSEFPVYGYTFGSGTRLTVV.

In this sample, this clone turned up many times. The CDR3 end falls 3 residues outside the read, so it is completed with the germline J gene. The chain employs TRBV7-3 and TRBJ2-2, with TRBD1 identical over 8 bases. The V segment lost 1 base and the J segment 5 bases; nucleotides outside the gene matches: 3. The CDR3 consists of 15 residues. Germline CDR1 is SGHTA and CDR2 is FQGTGA. The sequenced part of the CDR3 DNA is TGTGCCAGCAGCTTAAGGCGGACAGGGACCGGGGAG. Its translation: CASSLRRTGTGE. The full-length CDR3 reads as CASSLRRTGTGELFF.